These 5 T cell receptor beta chains came from one sample sequenced in a study of blood T cells in healthy people across ages (dated by TCRdb to between 2014 and 2017). Receptor libraries were prepared by 5' RACE. Sequenced using an Illumina HiSeq 2500. The second PCR ran for about 6 to 12 cycles and used a J-beta primer mix along with a sample-barcoded 5' primer. TCRdb itself trimmed the public reads at Q25 with fastp, ran MiXCR and retained productive beta chains. Entries that share a CDR3 protein sequence are merged under the most common genes and DNA. Across this sample there are 500,000 to 600,000 distinct CDR3 sequences, with roughly 28% seen only once. About 18% of the sample is in the top ten clones. Sequencing was carried out using blood. Receptor source: a woman in her 70s in good health.

The chain links TRBV11-2 to TRBJ2-3, with 14 bases fitting TRBD2. Germline V gene data show CDR1 as SGHAT and CDR2 as FQNNGV. The CDR3 is 20 residues long. V trimming: 2 bases; J trimming: 1 base; junction bases outside the gene matches: 11. The CDR3 protein is CASSLLGLAGEYTGTDTQYF. In DNA, the CDR3 is TGTGCCAGCAGCTTACTGGGACTAGCGGGGGAATATACTGGCACAGATACGCAGTATTTT.

This clonotype was seen many times. V is TRBV7-8 and J is TRBJ2-2, with D tentatively TRBD2 (7 bases). Germline-derived CDR1 and CDR2 are SGHVS and FQNEAQ. V lost 5 bases, J lost 4 bases, and 20 bases lay in between. The CDR3 has 17 residues. CDR3 nucleotide sequence: TGTGCCAGCAGCCTCCGGCGAGGGGGGGGGCTCACCGGGGAGCTGTTTTTT. Translated: CASSLRRGGGLTGELFF.

V is TRBV29-1 and J is TRBJ2-3; perhaps TRBD2 as D (6 bases). V lost 3 bases and J lost 1, with 14 bases in between. The CDR3 length is 15 residues. Per germline, CDR1 SQVTM and CDR2 ANQGSEA. The CDR3 DNA is TGCAGCGTTGAGGGCGGGCCGGGGGGCACAGATACGCAGTATTTT. Its translation: CSVEGGPGGTDTQYF.

This chain uses TRBV5-1 with TRBJ2-2; 10 bases line up with TRBD1. The CDR3 extends over 16 amino acids. V lost 5 bases, J lost 6 bases, and 10 bases stayed unmatched. CDR1 is SGHRS and CDR2 is YFSETQ in the germline V gene. The CDR3 spells CASSHRPGQGAGELFF. The DNA for the CDR3 is TGCGCCAGCAGTCACCGCCCCGGACAGGGGGCCGGGGAGCTGTTTTTT.

The gene calls are TRBV5-4 and TRBJ2-1, with D hard to call. The CDR3 is 15 amino acids. V was shortened by 4 bases and J by 9 bases, with 20 bases between the two germline ends. Germline loops: CDR1 SGHNT, CDR2 YYREEE (reference sequence). CDR3 DNA: TGTGCCAGCAGCCAACGGGTGGATCCCTTAGGTGAGCAGTTCTTC. This sequence encodes CASSQRVDPLGEQFF.